This T cell receptor beta chain was sequenced for a study of technical replicates of blood from a handful of donors. TCRdb's copy holds only in-frame clones and misses some; the assay was immunoSEQ multiplex PCR. The sample holds approximately 73,000 clones, 85% to 95% seen once. The TCR comes from a human donor in good health. The specimen sequenced was T cells isolated from PBMCs.

Here the CDR3 reads CASSPPTGRNEKLFF. Here the CDR3 DNA reads TGTGCCAGCTCACCTCCGACAGGTCGTAATGAAAAACTGTTTTTT. V usage is TRBV18 and J usage is TRBJ1-4; TRBD1 might be the D (6 bases). The V gene's germline CDR1 is KGHSH and CDR2 LQKENI. V was trimmed by 3 bases and J by 4 bases, leaving 12 bases between them. This CDR3 contains 15 residues.